This TCR beta chain was sequenced during a study of molecular identifiers for immune sequencing clone quantification. As to this clonotype: Its antigen remains unidentified.

Trimming left V 3 bases short and J 0 bases short, with 11 bases between. Germline loops: CDR1 SGHTA, CDR2 FQGNSA. The CDR3 length is 15 residues. TCRdb independently ran MiXCR on the PCR reads; one entry per CDR3 protein. Among about 640,000 distinct CDR3 sequences listed, approximately 20% were seen once. General study results and limits: Spiked TCR RNA from one Jurkat cell reportedly showed up when mixed among 800,000 to 1,000,000 naive cells.

Naive CD8 T cells were FACS-sorted by CD8+CD4-CCR7+CD45RA+ markers. The receptor comes from a human donor in good health. Some libraries in this study had Jurkat cell RNA spiked in. The rearrangement joins TRBV7-2 to TRBJ1-1, with D tentatively TRBD1 (5 bases). Sequencing input: naive CD8+ T cells from blood, with Jurkat cell RNA spiked in. The subset is: FACS-sorted CD8+CD4-CCR7+CD45RA+ naive T cells. In nucleotides, the CDR3 is TGTGCCAGCAGCTTTGGGGGAGGCTTGAACACTGAAGCTTTCTTT. This encodes CASSFGGGLNTEAFF.